Described below is a single T cell receptor beta chain sequence and its context. Its specificity is unknown. The sample is drawn from a study of siplizumab effects on memory and regulatory T cells. Assays covered roughly 10^5 TCR templates per sample. TCRdb's copy holds only in-frame clones and misses some; the assay was immunoSEQ multiplex PCR. The sample lists some 80,000 clones, around 93% seen once, with approximately 17% in the top ten. Study conclusions and caveats: The authors mapped only a minor fraction of alloreactive clones to unstimulated subsets. Naive T cells looked more diverse than memory cells and looked like major alloresponse contributors. Whether the proliferating Tregs (from siplizumab cultures) were suppressive was not confirmed.

The sequenced sample was CD8+ T cells sorted from blood. The source is a human donor in good health.

The CDR3 loop reads CASSSGTGPTYNEQFF. The DNA for the CDR3 is TGCGCCAGCAGCTCAGGGACAGGGCCCACCTACAATGAGCAGTTCTTC. The rearrangement links TRBV5-1 to TRBJ2-1, with TRBD1 matching over 9 bases. Germline trimming cut 3 bases from V and 2 bases from J; bases unmatched to any gene: 6. Germline V gene lookup returns CDR1 SGHRS and CDR2 YFSETQ. The CDR3 is 16 amino acids.